This T cell receptor beta chain comes out of a study of chemoradiotherapy in HPV16-positive cancers. Study overall: Candidate HPV-specific T-cell clones and common TCR motifs came from functional assays in a couple of HPV16-positive patients. Study-wide findings and caveats: For HPV16-positive patients, expanding HPV-responsive T cells associated with longer recurrence-free survival. The functional HPV-specific definition rests on just two HPV16-positive patients.

Assay used: immunoSEQ multiplex PCR; TCRdb lists only in-frame clones, some missing. The sample includes some 10,000 clones, 60% to 80% seen only once; the top ten take 8% to 9.5%. Repeated repertoire sampling spanned the course of chemoradiotherapy. V was clipped by 3 bases and J by 7 bases; unmatched bases: 4. There are 15 residues in the CDR3. Germline V gene data show CDR1 as MGHDK and CDR2 as SYGVNS. This clone is a singleton in its sample. The antigen remains undetermined. V gene TRBV25-1 combines with J gene TRBJ2-2; 11 bases are a match to TRBD2. This sample was taken from a patient who underwent chemoradiotherapy. The TCR originated in a human donor with HPV-associated anogenital cancer. The DNA of the CDR3 is TGTGCCAGCAGTGAGACCGGGACTAGCGGCGGGGAGCTGTTTTTT. It is translated as CASSETGTSGGELFF. Drawing the rest from reference TRBV25-1 and TRBJ2-2, the complete variable domain is EADIYQTPRYLVIGTGKKITLECSQTMGHDKMYWYQQDPGMELHLIHYSYGVNSTEKGDLSSESTVSRIRTEHFPLTLESARPSHTSQYLCASSETGTSGGELFFGEGSRLTVL.